This T cell receptor (beta chain) was recovered during a study of blood T cell repertoires in COVID-19. Study details: Italy, Spain and the United States were the sources of the convalescent and acute COVID-19 samples. Nucleic acid was either cDNA or gDNA, and it came from T cells, B-cell-depleted T cells, or PBMCs.

In the study's own analysis: The authors estimated nucleated cell counts from reference gene primer amplification. The table came from immunoSEQ multiplex PCR; TCRdb's copy has only in-frame clones and leaves some out. The V and J calls and the clone size are those of that table, but D and trimming were determined from the DNA. Here the sample spans about 170,000 clones, about 89% being singletons. The germline V gene encodes CDR1 MNHEY and CDR2 SVGEGT. The CDR3 is made up of 13 amino acids. V lost 6 bases, J lost 6 bases, and 15 bases lay in between. The material sequenced was peripheral blood. This sequence joins TRBV6-2 or TRBV6-3 and TRBJ2-7; maybe TRBD2 (7 bases). The sequence was collected from a man between 65 and 80 years old with acute or convalescent COVID-19. The CDR3 protein is CASSGGGGIEQYF. CDR3 in DNA: TGTGCCAGCAGCGGAGGGGGGGGGATCGAGCAGTACTTC.